These 5 T cell receptor beta chains share one sample of origin, sequenced in a study of blood T cell repertoires in COVID-19. Produced via immunoSEQ multiplex PCR; TCRdb's table is partial and in-frame only. This repertoire shows 300,000 or so clones, 90% found once; its top ten account for around 2.5%. The specimen sequenced was PBMCs or T cells enriched from blood (not recorded which). These TCRs come from a man aged 60 to 75 who had recovered from COVID-19.

J is TRBJ1-5 and V is TRBV19, with D perhaps TRBD1 (6 bases). Germline values: CDR1 LNHDA, CDR2 SQIVND (reference sequence). The CDR3 has 15 amino acids. With 5 bases removed from V and 6 bases from J, the gap between germline ends came to 17 bases. CDR3 coding DNA: TGTGCCAGTAGTCCCCGGACAGAAGTGGCTCAGCCCCAGCATTTT. It specifies CASSPRTEVAQPQHF.

V is TRBV5-6 and J is TRBJ2-5; no clear D gene. The germline V gene has CDR1 SGHDT and CDR2 YYEEEE. Trimming left V 2 bases short and J 7 bases short, with 15 bases between. The CDR3 has 14 residues. The CDR3 sequence is CASSFPAAGATQYF. The CDR3 DNA follows: TGTGCCAGCAGCTTTCCAGCAGCAGGCGCGACCCAGTACTTC.

This clone was seen a handful of times. The chain couples TRBV5-1 to TRBJ2-1; tentatively, D is TRBD2 (5 bases). Trimming cost V 4 bases and J 8 bases, with 19 bases left between them. The CDR3 contains 15 residues. CDR1 is SGHRS, CDR2 YFSETQ, per germline. The CDR3 region has the DNA TGCGCCAGCAGCGGCCCAGAGGGAGTGAGGGATGAGCAGTTCTTC. It yields the protein CASSGPEGVRDEQFF.

The J gene is TRBJ1-4, the V gene TRBV7-9; D is undetermined. V was trimmed by 5 bases and J by 7 bases, leaving 14 bases between them. The CDR3 runs 14 residues. CDR1 is SEHNR, CDR2 FQNEAQ, per germline (reference sequence). CDR3 sequence reads: CASSRDTGLEKLFF. CDR3 DNA: TGTGCCAGCAGCCGTGACACCGGTCTTGAAAAACTGTTTTTT.

This sequence joins TRBV24-1 and TRBJ1-5; 7 nucleotides line up with TRBD1. CDR3 size: 16 residues. CDR1 KGHDR and CDR2 SFDVKD come from the germline V gene. V gave up 4 bases and J gave up 6 bases; unmatched junction bases: 11. CDR3 sequence: CATSDIDRVSCQPQHF. Here the CDR3 DNA reads TGTGCCACCAGTGACATCGACAGGGTAAGTTGTCAGCCCCAGCATTTT.